What follows are 5 T cell receptor beta chains derived from one specimen sequenced in a study of cytomegalovirus exposure and HLA in healthy donors. PCR primers comprised 60 Vbeta and 13 Jbeta primers. Method: immunoSEQ multiplex PCR; TCRdb's copy keeps in-frame clones and lacks some. Of 110,000 to 150,000 clones in the sample, roughly 70% are singletons; the top ten hold about 4.1%. Sequenced: PBMCs. These receptor sequences come from a man in his 60s in good health and CMV-seronegative.

The chain is built from TRBV2 and TRBJ1-5; possible D gene TRBD1, 6 bases. Looked up from germline, CDR1 is SNHLY and CDR2 is FYNNEI. This CDR3 region has 13 residues. Trimming cost V 7 bases and J 0 bases, with 7 bases left between them. The chain's CDR3 is CASTGDSNQPQHF. CDR3 DNA sequence: TGTGCCAGCACAGGGGATAGCAATCAGCCCCAGCATTTT. Full variable domain (missing parts from reference TRBV2 and TRBJ1-5): EPEVTQTPSHQVTQMGQEVILRCVPISNHLYFYWYRQILGQKVEFLVSFYNNEISEKSEIFDDQFSVERPDGSNFTLKIRSTKLEDSAMYFCASTGDSNQPQHFGDGTRLSIL.

The V and J genes are TRBV4-1 and TRBJ2-1; D gene unclear. Looked up from germline, CDR1 is MGHRA and CDR2 is YSYEKL. V was cut by 1 base and J by 0 bases, with 19 bases left in between. The CDR3 loop spans 19 amino acids. The CDR3 is CASSQVVAAELSSYNEQFF. In DNA form, the CDR3 reads TGCGCCAGCAGCCAAGTGGTAGCTGCGGAGTTAAGCTCCTACAATGAGCAGTTCTTC.

CDR3 in DNA: TGTGCCATTCTAAAGGGGGGGCGGGTTTCCAAAAACATTCAGTACTTC. It yields the protein CAILKGGRVSKNIQYF. The chain employs TRBV19 and TRBJ2-4; tentatively, D is TRBD2 (7 bases). Between the trimmed V and J ends, which lost 10 bases and 2 bases, there was a span of 21 bases. Germline values: CDR1 LNHDA, CDR2 SQIVND (reference sequence). The CDR3 consists of 16 residues.

As DNA, the CDR3 is TGTGCCAGCAGCTTGGGGCAGGGCGTCGGCTATGGCTACACCTTC. Encoded protein: CASSLGQGVGYGYTF. The chain employs TRBV5-6 and TRBJ1-2; a possible D gene is TRBD1 (5 bases). This CDR3 is built from 15 residues. Germline loops: CDR1 SGHDT, CDR2 YYEEEE. Trimming shortened V by 0 bases and J by 4 bases, and 13 bases separated the two germline ends.

In this sample, this clone turned up a few times. The chain has TRBV6-1 and TRBJ2-5; D is perhaps TRBD2 (6 bases). The CDR3 runs to 14 residues. With 6 bases removed from V and 2 bases from J, the gap between germline ends came to 13 bases. Germline CDR1 reads MNHNS; CDR2 reads SASEGT. The DNA for the CDR3 is TGTGCCAGCAGCTCGTACGGAGGGCAAGAGACCCAGTACTTC. It is translated as CASSSYGGQETQYF.